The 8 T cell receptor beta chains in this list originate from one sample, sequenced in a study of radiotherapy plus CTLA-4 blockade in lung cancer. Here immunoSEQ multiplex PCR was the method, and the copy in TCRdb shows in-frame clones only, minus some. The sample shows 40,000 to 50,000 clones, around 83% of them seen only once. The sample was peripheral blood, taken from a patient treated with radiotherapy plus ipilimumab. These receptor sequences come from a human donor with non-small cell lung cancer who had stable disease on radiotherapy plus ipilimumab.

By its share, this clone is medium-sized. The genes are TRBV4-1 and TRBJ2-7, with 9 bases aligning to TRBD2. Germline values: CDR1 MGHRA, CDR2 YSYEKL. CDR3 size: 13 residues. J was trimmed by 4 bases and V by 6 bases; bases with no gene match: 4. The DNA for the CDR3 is TGCGCCAGCAGGGCTAGCGGGAATTACGAGCAGTACTTC. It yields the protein CASRASGNYEQYF.

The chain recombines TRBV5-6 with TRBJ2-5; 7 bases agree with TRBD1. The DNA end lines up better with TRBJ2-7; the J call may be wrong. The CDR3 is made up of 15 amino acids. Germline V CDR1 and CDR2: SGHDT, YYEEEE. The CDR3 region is CASSLIPGGSYEQYF. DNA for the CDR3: TGTGCCAGCAGCTTGATCCCAGGGGGCTCCTACGAGCAGTACTTC.

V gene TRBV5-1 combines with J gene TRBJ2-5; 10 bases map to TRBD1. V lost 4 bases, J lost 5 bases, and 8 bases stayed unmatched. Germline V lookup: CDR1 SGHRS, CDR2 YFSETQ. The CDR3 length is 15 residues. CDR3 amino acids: CASSPRQGAVETQYF. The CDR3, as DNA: TGCGCCAGCAGCCCTAGACAGGGGGCGGTGGAGACCCAGTACTTC.

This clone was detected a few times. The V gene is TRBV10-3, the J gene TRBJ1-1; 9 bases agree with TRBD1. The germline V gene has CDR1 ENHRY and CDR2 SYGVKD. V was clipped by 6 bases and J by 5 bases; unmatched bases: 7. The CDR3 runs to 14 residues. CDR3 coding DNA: TGTGCCATCAGCGCCTCGGGACAGGGAACTGAAGCTTTCTTT. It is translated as CAISASGQGTEAFF.

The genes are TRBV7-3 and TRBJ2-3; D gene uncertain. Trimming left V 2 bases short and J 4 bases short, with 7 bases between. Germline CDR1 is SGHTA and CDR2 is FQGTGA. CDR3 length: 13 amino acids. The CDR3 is CASSLGPPDTQYF. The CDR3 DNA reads TGTGCCAGCAGCTTAGGCCCCCCAGATACGCAGTATTTT. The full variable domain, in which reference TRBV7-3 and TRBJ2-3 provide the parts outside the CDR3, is GAGVSQTPSNKVTEKGKYVELRCDPISGHTALYWYRQSLGQGPEFLIYFQGTGAADDSGLPNDRFFAVRPEGSVSTLKIQRTERGDSAVYLCASSLGPPDTQYFGPGTRLTVL.

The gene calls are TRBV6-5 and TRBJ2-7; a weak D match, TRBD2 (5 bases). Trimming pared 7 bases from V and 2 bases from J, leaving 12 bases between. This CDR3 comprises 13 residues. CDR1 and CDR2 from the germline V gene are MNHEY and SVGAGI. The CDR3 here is CASKQATTYEQYF. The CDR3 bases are TGTGCCAGCAAGCAGGCGACTACCTACGAGCAGTACTTC.

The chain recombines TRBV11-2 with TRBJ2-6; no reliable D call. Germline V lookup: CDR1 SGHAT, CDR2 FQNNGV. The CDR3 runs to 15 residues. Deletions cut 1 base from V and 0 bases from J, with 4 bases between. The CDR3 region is CASSLGASGANVLTF. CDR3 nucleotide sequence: TGTGCCAGCAGCTTAGGGGCCTCTGGGGCCAACGTCCTGACTTTC.

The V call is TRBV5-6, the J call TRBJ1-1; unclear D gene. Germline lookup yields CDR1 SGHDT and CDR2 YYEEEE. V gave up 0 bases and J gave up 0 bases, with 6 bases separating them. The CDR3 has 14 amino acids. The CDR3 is CASSLVSLNTEAFF. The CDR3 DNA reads TGTGCCAGCAGCTTGGTCAGTTTGAACACTGAAGCTTTCTTT.